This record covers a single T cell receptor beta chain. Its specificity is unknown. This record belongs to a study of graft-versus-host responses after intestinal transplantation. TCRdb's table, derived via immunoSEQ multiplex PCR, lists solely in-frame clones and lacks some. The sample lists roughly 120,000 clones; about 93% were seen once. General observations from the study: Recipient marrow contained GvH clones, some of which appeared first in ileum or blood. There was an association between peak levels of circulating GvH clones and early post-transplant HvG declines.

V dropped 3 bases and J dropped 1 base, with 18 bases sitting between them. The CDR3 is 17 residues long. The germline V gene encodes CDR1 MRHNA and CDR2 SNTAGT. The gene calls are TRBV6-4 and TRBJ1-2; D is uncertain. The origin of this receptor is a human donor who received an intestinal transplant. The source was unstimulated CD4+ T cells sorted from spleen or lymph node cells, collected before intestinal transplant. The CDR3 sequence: CASSEVLSPDLNYGYTF. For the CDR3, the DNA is TGTGCCAGCAGTGAAGTATTGTCGCCAGATCTTAACTATGGCTACACCTTC.